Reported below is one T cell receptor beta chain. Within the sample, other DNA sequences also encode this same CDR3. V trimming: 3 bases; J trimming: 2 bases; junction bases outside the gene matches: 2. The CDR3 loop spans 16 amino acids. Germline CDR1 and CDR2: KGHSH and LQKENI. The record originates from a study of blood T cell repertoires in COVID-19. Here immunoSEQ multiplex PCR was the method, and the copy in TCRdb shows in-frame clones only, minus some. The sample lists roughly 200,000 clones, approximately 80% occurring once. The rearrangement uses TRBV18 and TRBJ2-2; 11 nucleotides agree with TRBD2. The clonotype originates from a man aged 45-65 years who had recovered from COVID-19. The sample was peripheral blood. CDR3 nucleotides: TGTGCCAGCTCACCCCTAGCGGGAGGTAACACCGGGGAGCTGTTTTTT. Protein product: CASSPLAGGNTGELFF. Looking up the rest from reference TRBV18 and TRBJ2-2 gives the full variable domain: NAGVMQNPRHLVRRRGQEARLRCSPMKGHSHVYWYRQLPEEGLKFMVYLQKENIIDESGMPKERFSAEFPKEGPSILRIQQVVRGDSAAYFCASSPLAGGNTGELFFGEGSRLTVL.